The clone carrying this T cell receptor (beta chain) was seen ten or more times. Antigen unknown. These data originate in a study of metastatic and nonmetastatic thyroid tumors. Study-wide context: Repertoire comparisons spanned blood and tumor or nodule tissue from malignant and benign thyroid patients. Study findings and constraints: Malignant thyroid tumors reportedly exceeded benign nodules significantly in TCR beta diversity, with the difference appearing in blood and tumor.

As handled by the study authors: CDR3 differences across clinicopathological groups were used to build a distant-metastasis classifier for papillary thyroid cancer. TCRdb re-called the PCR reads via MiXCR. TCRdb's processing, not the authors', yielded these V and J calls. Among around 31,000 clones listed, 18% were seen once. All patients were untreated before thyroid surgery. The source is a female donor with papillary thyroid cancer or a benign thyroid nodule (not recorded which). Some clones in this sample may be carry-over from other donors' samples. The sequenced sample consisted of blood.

The CDR3 loop is CASSMEQGSTEAFF. The CDR3 DNA reads TGTGCCAGTAGTATGGAACAGGGGAGCACTGAAGCTTTCTTT. The V and J genes are TRBV19 and TRBJ1-1; TRBD1 matches 7 bases. V shed 3 bases and J 4 bases; nucleotides not matched to a gene: 5. The CDR3 length is 14 residues. Germline loops: CDR1 LNHDA, CDR2 SQIVND (reference sequence).